This T cell receptor (beta chain) comes out of a study of identical twins' blood T cells. This clonotype was seen a handful of times. In TCRdb, the 5' RACE reads were re-called with MiXCR into one record per CDR3 protein. This repertoire shows fewer than 450,000 distinct CDR3 sequences, over 25% found once; its top ten account for about 6%. Germline assignment: CDR1 SEHNR and CDR2 FQNEAQ (reference sequence). Trimming took 6 bases from V and 0 from J, leaving 12 bases between them. The CDR3 is 16 amino acids. The TCR comes from a woman aged 18-50 years in good health. This sequence joins TRBV7-9 and TRBJ1-6; D is possibly TRBD1 (5 bases). Sequencing used PBMCs. CDR3: CASRIGGSSYNSPLHF. In DNA form, the CDR3 reads TGTGCCAGCAGGATCGGGGGGAGCTCCTATAATTCACCCCTCCACTTT.